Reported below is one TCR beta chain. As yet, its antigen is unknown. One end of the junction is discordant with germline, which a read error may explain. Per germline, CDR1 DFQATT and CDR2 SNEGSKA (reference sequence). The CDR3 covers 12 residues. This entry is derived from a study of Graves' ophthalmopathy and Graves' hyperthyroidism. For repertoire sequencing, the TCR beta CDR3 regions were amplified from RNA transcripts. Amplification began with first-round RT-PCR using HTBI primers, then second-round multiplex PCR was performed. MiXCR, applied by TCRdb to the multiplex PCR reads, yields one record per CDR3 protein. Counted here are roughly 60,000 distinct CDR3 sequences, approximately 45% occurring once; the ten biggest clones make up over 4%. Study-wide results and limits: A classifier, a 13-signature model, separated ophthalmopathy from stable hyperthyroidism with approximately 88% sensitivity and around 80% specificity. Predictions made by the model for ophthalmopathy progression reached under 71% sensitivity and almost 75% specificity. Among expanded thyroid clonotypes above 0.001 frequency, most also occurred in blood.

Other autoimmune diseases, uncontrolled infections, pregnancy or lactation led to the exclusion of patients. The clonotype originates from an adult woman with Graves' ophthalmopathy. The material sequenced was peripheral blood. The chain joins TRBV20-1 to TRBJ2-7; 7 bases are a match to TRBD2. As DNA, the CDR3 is TGCAGCGCTAGCGGTGATTCCTACGAGCAGTACTTC. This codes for CSASGDSYEQYF.